This T cell receptor beta chain was profiled in a study of blood T cells in healthy people across ages. Concerning this clonotype itself: Its antigen is unidentified.

The study, taken as a whole, reports: Older age coincided with a roughly linear decline in TCR beta diversity per million T cells.

The authors drew roughly 9.8 milliliters of peripheral blood from each donor. RNA extraction gave at least 5.5 micrograms of total RNA per sample. Sample-barcoded 5' priming and a J-beta primer mix drove a second PCR of 7 to 11 cycles. A single record per CDR3 protein comes from TCRdb applying MiXCR to the 5' RACE reads. Among hundreds of thousands of distinct CDR3 sequences, about 62% were seen once, and the ten largest hold 20% to 25%. This receptor was obtained from a man aged 30 to 45 in good health. The material sequenced was blood.

CDR3 coding DNA: TGTGCCAGCAACGCTAGGTTCCCCCCCTACGAGCAGTACTTC. Its protein product is CASNARFPPYEQYF. The chain employs TRBV7-2 and TRBJ2-7; D not certain. Germline CDR1 is SGHTA and CDR2 is FQGNSA. The CDR3 sequence is 14 residues long. V gave up 7 bases and J gave up 2 bases, with 15 bases separating them.